Listed below are T cell receptor beta chains from one sample, sequenced in a study of T-cell memory formation after mild COVID-19. In TCRdb, the 5' RACE reads were re-called with MiXCR into one record per CDR3 protein. The repertoire holds 350,000 to 450,000 distinct CDR3 sequences, with 20% to 25% as singletons. The sequenced sample was PBMCs or a T cell subset sorted from them (not recorded which). These receptors originate from an adult woman who had mild COVID-19 (a few samples of this study predate the infection). Cell type and time point are not known. Both conserved end residues are part of each CDR3. Fields, in order: V gene, J gene, CDR3 protein.

TRBV12-3/TRBV12-4	TRBJ1-5	CASTVSGNQPQHF
TRBV6-1	TRBJ1-1	CASSPTHSNTEAFF
TRBV19	TRBJ1-1	CASSMGVSAEAFF
TRBV15	TRBJ2-7	CATSRAWGSGEQYF
TRBV20-1	TRBJ2-1	CSARVIGRHYNEQFF
TRBV4-1	TRBJ2-5	CASSGTRGWETQYF
TRBV12-3/TRBV12-4	TRBJ2-1	CASSRLYNEQFF
TRBV7-8	TRBJ2-1	CASRERTSGNNEQFF
TRBV5-5	TRBJ2-7	CASSLVYQGTTYEQYF
TRBV4-1	TRBJ1-2	CASSQVGRYGYTF
TRBV24-1	TRBJ2-3	CATSDQGLDTQYF
TRBV11-2	TRBJ2-1	CASSLLQRRASNEQFF
TRBV18	TRBJ2-7	CASSPNGGSHEQYF
TRBV10-3	TRBJ2-1	CAISEEHQGIEQFF
TRBV12-3/TRBV12-4	TRBJ1-1	CASRPSGALDTEAFF
TRBV4-3	TRBJ2-3	CASSQRGTASTDTQYF
TRBV6-5	TRBJ1-1	CASRRLIGGDTEAFF
TRBV12-3/TRBV12-4	TRBJ2-2	CASSLALSRQGFGELFF
TRBV7-9	TRBJ2-3	CASSFTRMTDTQYF
TRBV5-1	TRBJ2-3	CASSQLTGTDTQYF